What follows is one TCR beta chain and its context. This sample was included in a study of blood T cell repertoires in COVID-19. The assay was immunoSEQ multiplex PCR, and TCRdb's table has in-frame clones only and misses some. The sample carries tens of thousands of clones, almost 85% recorded once. This CDR3 region has 16 residues. Germline CDR1 is LGHDT and CDR2 is YNNKEL (reference sequence). V was trimmed by 3 bases and J by 2 bases, leaving 17 bases between them. J is TRBJ2-7 and V is TRBV3-1 (or the pseudogene TRBV3-2), with a weak D call TRBD2 (6 bases). This TCR came from a human donor in a cohort sampled during active COVID-19. The specimen was peripheral blood. The CDR3 DNA sequence: TGTGCCAGCAGCCAGGGGGGTGGCGGCGAAACCTACGAGCAGTACTTC. This encodes CASSQGGGGETYEQYF.